These 29 T cell receptor beta chains originate from one sample sequenced in a study of neoadjuvant anti-PD-1 for oral cavity cancer. Profiling relied on immunoSEQ multiplex PCR, and the TCRdb table lists in-frame clones only, not all of them. The sample lists 7,000 to 9,000 clones, about 60% occurring once. The sequencing used tumor tissue, collected before nivolumab (anti-PD-1) treatment. These TCRs come from a person between 35 and 79 years old with oral cavity squamous cell carcinoma.

V and J are TRBV6-1 and TRBJ2-1; D is uncertain. The CDR3 runs 15 residues. Trimming stripped 7 bases from V and 3 bases from J, with 16 bases between. Germline V gene sequence: CDR1 MNHNS, CDR2 SASEGT. DNA for the CDR3: TGTGCCAGCACCATAATATTGACGGACTACAATGAGCAGTTCTTC. This encodes CASTIILTDYNEQFF.

The chain combines TRBV30 with TRBJ1-1; D unresolved. With 5 bases removed from V and 5 bases from J, the gap between germline ends came to 9 bases. Germline-derived CDR1 and CDR2 are GTSNPN and SVGIG (reference sequence). CDR3 length: 11 residues. CDR3 sequence: CAWARETEAFF. In nucleotides, the CDR3 is TGTGCCTGGGCAAGAGAGACTGAAGCTTTCTTT.

The sample holds one count of this clone. The genes are TRBV10-3 and TRBJ2-1; TRBD1 aligns across 10 bases. The CDR3 spans 14 residues. The junction had 10 bases not matched to a gene; V was cut back by 10 bases and J by 7 bases. Germline V CDR1 and CDR2: ENHRY, SYGVKD. The DNA for the CDR3 is TGTGCCACCGACGACCTGGGACAGGGGAATGAGCAGTTCTTC. Amino acid sequence: CATDDLGQGNEQFF.

This clone was seen only once. The gene calls are TRBV27 and TRBJ2-2, with 8 bases that match TRBD1. CDR3 length: 17 residues. Germline V gives CDR1 MNHEY, CDR2 SMNVEV (reference sequence). V gave up 1 base and J gave up 7 bases; unmatched junction bases: 11. CDR3 loop: CASSLYPTDRALGELFF. CDR3 DNA: TGTGCCAGCAGTTTATACCCCACGGACAGGGCTCTCGGGGAGCTGTTTTTT.

As concerns this clone: Other DNA sequences in this specimen translate into the identical CDR3. The rearrangement uses TRBV9 and TRBJ2-1; 7 bases are shared with TRBD2. Germline values: CDR1 SGDLS, CDR2 YYNGEE. Losses at the gene ends were 0 bases for V and 6 bases for J; bases not matched to a gene: 9. This CDR3 comprises 16 residues. For the CDR3, the DNA is TGTGCCAGCAGCGTAGGGGGGGGACGGTCGTCCAATGAGCAGTTCTTC. This encodes CASSVGGGRSSNEQFF.

The chain links TRBV19 to TRBJ2-1; either TRBD1 or TRBD2 may supply D (6 bases each). This CDR3 comprises 17 residues. The germline CDR1 and CDR2 sequences are LNHDA and SQIVND (reference sequence). The ends were cut back, 1 base at V and 0 bases at J, with 13 bases in the middle. CDR3 protein: CASSIAGGGGSYNEQFF. The CDR3 DNA reads as TGTGCCAGTAGTATAGCAGGAGGGGGTGGCTCCTACAATGAGCAGTTCTTC.

The chain uses TRBV28 and TRBJ1-1; D is ambiguous. Trimming shortened V by 4 bases and J by 1 base, and 4 bases separated the two germline ends. The CDR3 contains 12 residues. CDR1 and CDR2 (germline): MDHEN, SYDVKM. The CDR3 coding sequence is TGTGCCAGCAGTTCAGCGAACACTGAAGCTTTCTTT. Translated: CASSSANTEAFF.

V gene TRBV28 combines with J gene TRBJ1-3, with TRBD1 matching 7 bases. Germline trimming cut 11 bases from V and 0 bases from J; bases unmatched to any gene: 13. This CDR3 has 16 residues. CDR1 is MDHEN, CDR2 SYDVKM, per germline. For the CDR3, the DNA is TGTGCCTCCTATGGCAGGGGGGGCCGCTCTGGAAACACCATATATTTT. Translation: CASYGRGGRSGNTIYF.

The V gene is TRBV28, the J gene TRBJ2-7, with 8 bases aligning to TRBD1. Per the germline V gene, CDR1 is MDHEN and CDR2 is SYDVKM. This CDR3 comprises 13 residues. V was clipped by 2 bases and J by 4 bases; unmatched bases: 1. The CDR3 nucleotides read TGTGCCAGCAGTTTAACAGGGGGGTACGAGCAGTACTTC. Protein sequence: CASSLTGGYEQYF.

This chain uses TRBV27 with TRBJ2-1; D gene ambiguous. V lost 7 bases and J 2 bases, leaving 12 bases between the germline ends. Germline values: CDR1 MNHEY, CDR2 SMNVEV (reference sequence). This CDR3 region has 14 residues. CDR3: CASNLGFPYNEQFF. CDR3 nucleotides: TGTGCCAGCAACCTAGGGTTCCCCTACAATGAGCAGTTCTTC.

This clone appeared a few times. The gene calls are TRBV12-5 and TRBJ2-7; D gene ambiguous. This CDR3 has 15 amino acids. The germline V gene encodes CDR1 LGHNT and CDR2 FRNRAP. Deletions cut 1 base from V and 0 bases from J, with 10 bases between. The CDR3 protein is CASGLGTAISYEQYF. The CDR3, as DNA: TGTGCTAGTGGTTTGGGGACGGCGATCTCCTACGAGCAGTACTTC.

This clone has a handful of counts. The chain couples TRBV5-5 to TRBJ1-6; D not certain. The germline CDR1 and CDR2 sequences are SGHKS and YYEKEE (reference sequence). CDR3 length: 18 residues. Between the trimmed V and J ends, which lost 0 bases and 0 bases, there was a span of 13 bases. Written as DNA, the CDR3 is TGTGCCAGCAGCTTGGAACCGTCGGCTAGCTCCTATAATTCACCCCTCCACTTT. This gives the protein CASSLEPSASSYNSPLHF. The whole variable domain, filled in from reference TRBV5-5 and TRBJ1-6, reads DAGVTQSPTHLIKTRGQQVTLRCSPISGHKSVSWYQQVLGQGPQFIFQYYEKEERGRGNFPDRFSARQFPNYSSELNVNALLLGDSALYLCASSLEPSASSYNSPLHFGNGTRLTVT.

CDR3 region: CASSLAGRMTYEQYF. The CDR3 region has the DNA TGTGCCAGCAGCTTGGCGGGACGTATGACCTACGAGCAGTACTTC. The genes are TRBV5-5 and TRBJ2-7; D is perhaps TRBD1 or TRBD2 (5 bases each). The CDR3 runs to 15 residues. The germline CDR1 and CDR2 sequences are SGHKS and YYEKEE (reference sequence). V shed 0 bases and J shed 2 bases, with 12 bases lying between them.

This rearrangement joins TRBV6-1 to TRBJ2-2; possible D gene TRBD2, 5 bases. Germline V CDR1 and CDR2: MNHNS, SASEGT. The V end was cut by 0 bases, the J end by 1 base, with 18 bases between. This CDR3 is 19 amino acids long. CDR3 in DNA: TGTGCCAGCAGTGAAGCGCTTCTAGTGTTAGCGCTGAACACCGGGGAGCTGTTTTTT. Translating it yields CASSEALLVLALNTGELFF.

This clone is termed large. One end of the junction does not line up with germline, which may come from a read error. V gene TRBV18 combines with J gene TRBJ2-7, with D possibly matching TRBD2 (6 bases). The V gene's germline CDR1 is KGHSH and CDR2 LQKENI. CDR3 size: 15 residues. CDR3 residues: CASSPPAGRKHEQYF. The CDR3 coding sequence is TGTGCCAGCTCCCCACCCGCGGGACGGAAGCACGAGCAGTACTTC.

This rearrangement joins TRBV7-9 to TRBJ1-2; 9 nucleotides line up with TRBD1. The V segment lost 5 bases and the J segment 6 bases; nucleotides outside the gene matches: 7. This CDR3 comprises 14 residues. Germline values: CDR1 SEHNR, CDR2 FQNEAQ (reference sequence). CDR3 protein: CASSTGDRVNGYTF. As DNA, the CDR3 is TGTGCCAGCAGCACAGGGGACAGGGTTAATGGCTACACCTTC. Combining the CDR3 with reference TRBV7-9 and TRBJ1-2 gives the whole variable domain DTGVSQNPRHKITKRGQNVTFRCDPISEHNRLYWYRQTLGQGPEFLTYFQNEAQLEKSRLLSDRFSAERPKGSFSTLEIQRTEQGDSAMYLCASSTGDRVNGYTFGSGTRLTVV.

The chain recombines TRBV7-7 with TRBJ1-3; D call uncertain. The CDR3 length is 13 residues. The germline CDR1 and CDR2 sequences are SSHAT and FNYEAQ (reference sequence). The germline V and J ends were trimmed by 5 bases and 0 bases, with 5 bases remaining between them. The CDR3: CASSESSGNTIYF. Written as DNA, the CDR3 is TGTGCCAGCAGCGAGTCCTCTGGAAACACCATATATTTT.

This clone was recorded a few times. The V call is TRBV30, the J call TRBJ2-2; the match to TRBD2 covers 9 bases. This CDR3 contains 16 residues. Germline lookup yields CDR1 GTSNPN and CDR2 SVGIG (reference sequence). V trimming: 2 bases; J trimming: 2 bases; junction bases outside the gene matches: 6. The CDR3: CAWSPIAGVNTGELFF. CDR3 DNA: TGTGCCTGGAGTCCGATAGCGGGAGTCAACACCGGGGAGCTGTTTTTT.

CDR3 DNA: TGTGCCAGCAGGGCCTCCGGGGAGGGCTATGGCTACACCTTC. As protein: CASRASGEGYGYTF. The genes are TRBV6-6 and TRBJ1-2; no clear D. This CDR3 contains 14 residues. The V end lost 6 bases, the J end lost 4 bases, and 15 bases lay between the germline ends. CDR1 and CDR2 (germline): MNHNY, SVGAGI (reference sequence).

The chain joins TRBV5-4 to TRBJ1-6; 9 nucleotides match TRBD1. The ends lost 4 bases at V and 6 bases at J; junction bases unmatched: 14. Germline CDR1 reads SGHNT; CDR2 reads YYREEE (reference sequence). CDR3 length: 18 amino acids. CDR3 nucleotide sequence: TGTGCCAGCAGCCAAGAGGTTGTACAGGGGGCTGGTAATTCACCCCTCCACTTT. Translating it yields CASSQEVVQGAGNSPLHF.

This chain uses TRBV28 with TRBJ1-3; D gene unclear. CDR1 is MDHEN, CDR2 SYDVKM, per germline. Trimming removed 2 bases from V and 0 bases from J, with 8 bases in between. The CDR3 length is 15 residues. This CDR3 is CASSLGSDSGNTIYF. The DNA for the CDR3 is TGTGCCAGCAGTTTAGGATCTGACTCTGGAAACACCATATATTTT.

This clone was picked up one time. This chain uses TRBV7-9 with TRBJ2-3; possible D gene TRBD1, 6 bases. The CDR3 spans 15 residues. Trimming took 1 base from V and 7 from J, leaving 15 bases between them. Germline V gives CDR1 SEHNR, CDR2 FQNEAQ (reference sequence). CDR3 sequence (DNA): TGTGCCAGCAGCTTAGTAGAAGGGGGTGTTAATACGCAGTATTTT. Residues: CASSLVEGGVNTQYF.

V and J are TRBV7-9 and TRBJ2-1, with 8 bases aligning to TRBD2. CDR1 and CDR2 (germline): SEHNR, FQNEAQ (reference sequence). The CDR3 sequence is 16 residues long. The V gene end was trimmed by 5 bases and the J gene end by 9 bases; junction bases not matched to a gene: 15. This CDR3 is CASSTPMSGRVTEQFF. The CDR3 nucleotides read TGTGCCAGCAGCACCCCCATGAGCGGGAGAGTCACTGAGCAGTTCTTC.

This clone was counted between two and nine times. This chain connects TRBV14 to TRBJ2-3, with a weak D call TRBD2 (7 bases). CDR1 SGHDN and CDR2 FVKESK come from the germline V gene. Between the trimmed V and J ends, which lost 4 bases and 8 bases, there was a span of 19 bases. The CDR3 has 15 residues. Here the CDR3 DNA reads TGTGCCAGCAGCCTCATGAGGGGGGGGCATACTACGCAGTATTTT. Translation: CASSLMRGGHTTQYF.

In DNA, the CDR3 is TGTGCCAGCAGCCAAGACGGACGAGCTGTTGAGTTCTTC. It codes for CASSQDGRAVEFF. The chain uses TRBV14 and TRBJ2-1; D is ambiguous. The CDR3 is 13 residues long. CDR1 is SGHDN and CDR2 is FVKESK in the germline V gene. V was trimmed by 0 bases and J by 14 bases, leaving 14 bases between them.

This clone was observed a single time. The V call is TRBV5-4, the J call TRBJ1-2; D may be TRBD1 (5 bases). V was shortened by 4 bases and J by 8 bases, with 12 bases between the two germline ends. Per germline, CDR1 SGHNT and CDR2 YYREEE (reference sequence). This CDR3 has 12 amino acids. In nucleotides, the CDR3 is TGTGCCAGCAGCAAATGGGGGGTCGGCTACACCTTC. Protein sequence: CASSKWGVGYTF.

The chain uses TRBV6-1 and TRBJ1-1, with 9 nucleotides matching TRBD1. The germline V gene encodes CDR1 MNHNS and CDR2 SASEGT. This CDR3 spans 15 amino acids. V gave up 5 bases and J gave up 2 bases; unmatched junction bases: 6. This CDR3 reads CASSLQGALNTEAFF. The CDR3 coding sequence is TGTGCCAGCAGTTTACAGGGGGCTCTTAACACTGAAGCTTTCTTT.

V and J are TRBV20-1 and TRBJ1-1; D uncertain. Germline V gives CDR1 DFQATT, CDR2 SNEGSKA (reference sequence). This CDR3 is 11 amino acids long. With 3 bases removed from V and 3 bases from J, the gap between germline ends came to 5 bases. CDR3 DNA sequence: TGCAGTGCTAGGAGGGACACTGAAGCTTTCTTT. Translated, it gives CSARRDTEAFF.

This clone was counted only a few times. The V gene is TRBV11-3, the J gene TRBJ2-1; a weak D match, TRBD2 (6 bases). Germline values: CDR1 SGHNT, CDR2 YENEEA. The length of the CDR3 is 14 residues. The germline V and J ends were trimmed by 1 base and 7 bases, with 11 bases remaining between them. CDR3 in amino acids: CASSLGAGYNEQFF. The CDR3 DNA reads TGTGCCAGCAGCTTAGGCGCGGGATATAATGAGCAGTTCTTC.